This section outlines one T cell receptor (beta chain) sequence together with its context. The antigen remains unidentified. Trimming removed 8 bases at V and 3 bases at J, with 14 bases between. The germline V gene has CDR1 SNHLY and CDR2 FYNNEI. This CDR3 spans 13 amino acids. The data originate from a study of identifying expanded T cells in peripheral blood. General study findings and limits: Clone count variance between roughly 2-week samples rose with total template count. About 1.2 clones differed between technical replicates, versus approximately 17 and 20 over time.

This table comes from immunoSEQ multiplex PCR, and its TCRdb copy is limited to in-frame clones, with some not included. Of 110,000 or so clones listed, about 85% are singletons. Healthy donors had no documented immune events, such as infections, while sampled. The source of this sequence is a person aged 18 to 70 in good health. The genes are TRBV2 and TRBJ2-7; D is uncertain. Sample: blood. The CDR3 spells CASQRGDGYEQYF. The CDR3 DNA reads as TGTGCCAGCCAAAGAGGAGACGGCTACGAGCAGTACTTC.